This T cell receptor (beta chain) appears in the sequencing data of a study of blood T cell repertoires in COVID-19. Study-wide background: T cells, B-cell-depleted T cells, or PBMCs supplied cDNA or gDNA.

The germline gives CDR1 MNHEY, CDR2 SVGAGI. Trimming took 8 bases from V and 2 from J, leaving 11 bases between them. The CDR3 runs 13 residues. Source study methods: Estimated nucleated cell counts came from reference gene primer amplification. The table came from immunoSEQ multiplex PCR; TCRdb's copy has only in-frame clones and leaves some out. D and trimming were read from the DNA, whereas the V and J calls and clone size are those reported in that table. The sample lists some 320,000 clones; around 90% were seen once. Clinical history as reported by participants underpinned cohort assignment. Recovered status applied to Cohort 3 donors who had two consecutive negative PCRs. It also applied to those with clearance or with symptom resolution.

The chain links TRBV6-5 to TRBJ2-3, with D possibly matching TRBD1 (6 bases). The sequence was collected from a man in his sixties who had recovered from COVID-19. Sample: PBMCs or T cells enriched from blood (not recorded which). The CDR3 sequence: CASRRTDTDTQYF. The CDR3 nucleotides are TGTGCCAGCCGCCGGACAGACACAGATACGCAGTATTTT.